These 3 T cell receptor beta chains share one sample of origin, sequenced in a study of early T cells in non-severe SARS-CoV-2 infection. One entry per CDR3 protein, called by TCRdb with MiXCR from the 5' RACE reads. The sample contains about 70,000 distinct CDR3 sequences, roughly an eighth of which appear only once. Sequenced material: whole blood. The receptors shown here come from an adult who was a healthcare worker with PCR-confirmed SARS-CoV-2 infection or an uninfected control (not recorded which).

This clonotype was detected ten times or more. The rearrangement uses TRBV11-3 and TRBJ2-1, with 8 bases that match TRBD1. Looked up from germline, CDR1 is SGHNT and CDR2 is YENEEA. J lost 4 bases, V lost 7 bases, and 15 bases had no gene match. The CDR3 is made up of 17 amino acids. This chain's CDR3 is CASTPRDRTLLYNEQFF. The CDR3 coding sequence is TGTGCCAGCACCCCCCGGGACAGGACGCTTTTGTACAATGAGCAGTTCTTC. The complete variable domain, with remaining parts taken from reference TRBV11-3 and TRBJ2-1, reads EAGVVQSPRYKIIEKKQPVAFWCNPISGHNTLYWYLQNLGQGPELLIRYENEEAVDDSQLPKDRFSAERLKGVDSTLKIQPAELGDSAVYLCASTPRDRTLLYNEQFFGPGTRLTVL.

This clonotype was observed once. A read error may explain this, as a much larger clone is one base away. The rearrangement links TRBV7-8 to TRBJ2-7, with 7 nucleotides matching TRBD1. Germline V gives CDR1 SGHVS, CDR2 FQNEAQ. CDR3 size: 14 residues. The chain's CDR3 is CASSLDGTDYDQYF. For the CDR3, the DNA is TGTGCCAGCAGCTTGGATGGGACAGACTACGACCAGTACTTC. The full variable domain, with the rest looked up from reference TRBV7-8 and TRBJ2-7, is GAGVSQSPRYKVAKRGQDVALRCDPISGHVSLFWYQQALGQGPEFLTYFQNEAQLDKSGLPSDRFFAERPEGSVSTLKIQRTQQEDSAVYLCASSLDGTDYDQYFGPGTRLTVT.

This clonotype was found many times. V and J are TRBV30 and TRBJ2-1; perhaps TRBD1 as D (5 bases). Trimming pared 7 bases from V and 9 bases from J, leaving 19 bases between. The germline gives CDR1 GTSNPN, CDR2 SVGIG (reference sequence). The CDR3 spans 13 residues. The CDR3 DNA reads TGTGCCTCTAAAGGGCAGGGTCTAGGTGAGCAGTTCTTC. Its translation: CASKGQGLGEQFF.